This TCR beta chain was documented in a study of post-analysis software for immune sequencing data. The overall study: The disease courses spanned relapsing-remitting, secondary progressive and progressive-relapsing forms of multiple sclerosis.

Overall study findings and caveats: Patients showed TRBV5-6, TRBV5-1 and TRBV20-1 among 4 or 5 TRBV segments more frequent than in controls. By F measure, strong co-clustering occurred among samples prepared in the same batch. Controls' normalized Chao1 diversity significantly exceeded that of multiple sclerosis patients.

This clonotype was counted between two and nine times. Its target is not known. The V end lost 3 bases, the J end lost 4 bases, and 6 bases lay between the germline ends. This CDR3 has 13 residues. Unique molecular identifiers were built into the TCR beta cDNA libraries. When about 0.95 to 10 million T cells were used, they gave roughly 500,000 cDNA molecules. Each CDR3 protein gets one entry after TCRdb re-called the PCR reads with MiXCR. In the table there are about 570,000 distinct CDR3 sequences, under 40% of which are singletons. The chain has TRBV12-3 or TRBV12-4 and TRBJ1-4; D is unresolved. This sequence was found in a girl aged 2-17 years with multiple sclerosis. Sequences were obtained from blood. The CDR3 is CASSFNSNEKLFF. DNA of the CDR3: TGTGCCAGCAGTTTTAACAGTAATGAAAAACTGTTTTTT.